This T cell receptor beta chain derives from a study of long-term antiretroviral therapy in people with HIV. Whole-study findings and limits: ART adherence, viral resistance and therapy changes went undocumented. Someone took the blood between about 2004 and 2017, maybe while older ART regimens were in use.

Researchers report immunoSEQ v3.0 was run at survey level. The protocol was immunoSEQ multiplex PCR, while the TCRdb copy is restricted to in-frame clones and leaves out a portion. The table records about 15,000 clones, around 83% of them present only once. Looked up from germline, CDR1 is MNHEY and CDR2 is SVGAGI. This CDR3 is built from 13 residues. Trimming removed 0 bases at V and 2 bases at J, with 5 bases between. Note on this clone: The antigen is undetermined.

The sample here was unsorted PBMCs, taken just before starting antiretroviral therapy. The rearrangement joins TRBV6-5 to TRBJ2-7; no firm D call. The sequence was obtained from a man aged 35 to 55 with HIV. The CDR3 DNA reads as TGTGCCAGCAGTTACTCCGAGGCCTACGAGCAGTACTTC. Translation: CASSYSEAYEQYF.